This T cell receptor beta chain was observed in a study of T cell responses to AZD1222 COVID-19 vaccine. To note about this clone: Its antigen is still unknown.

Study findings and constraints: White British ancestry dominated among donors, who included more females, and clonal diversity was possibly underestimated.

Libraries were prepared by immunoSEQ multiplex PCR; TCRdb keeps only in-frame clonotypes and omits some of them. Of 90,000 to 120,000 clones in the sample, 87% are singletons; the top ten hold 3.5% to 4.5%. The germline CDR1 and CDR2 sequences are MNHEY and SMNVEV (reference sequence). CDR3 length: 15 amino acids. Trimming pared 7 bases from V and 5 bases from J, leaving 20 bases between. V is TRBV27 and J is TRBJ2-5, with D possibly being TRBD2 (7 bases). The TCR sequence derives from an adult in good health. The sample in question was peripheral blood, obtained on day 0 of AZD1222 vaccination. CDR3 nucleotide sequence: TGTGCCAGCATTCGTAATGGGGGGGCGTCGGAGACCCAGTACTTC. It is translated as CASIRNGGASETQYF.